The 20 T cell receptor beta chains presented below share a single source sample, sequenced in a study of shared clonotypes between healthy human individuals. Naive CD8 cells were CD45RO-negative, positively selected for CCR7, excluding terminally differentiated effector memory CD45RA+ cells. This table comes from immunoSEQ multiplex PCR, and its TCRdb copy is limited to in-frame clones, with some not included. The table records around 1,900,000 clones, about 94% of them present only once. Sequenced input: naive CD8+ T cells from PBMCs. The receptor set was obtained from a man younger than 30 in good health. Some clones in this sample may be carry-over from other donors' samples.

This rearrangement joins TRBV11-2 to TRBJ1-1; D gene uncertain. Trimming took off 4 bases at V and 0 bases at J, with 12 bases between the two ends. The V gene's germline CDR1 is SGHAT and CDR2 FQNNGV. This CDR3 comprises 15 residues. CDR3: CASSSRSKMNTEAFF. CDR3 sequence (DNA): TGTGCCAGCAGCTCCCGAAGCAAAATGAACACTGAAGCTTTCTTT.

This clone was seen a few times. The chain recombines TRBV27 with TRBJ1-1, with D possibly matching TRBD1 (5 bases). CDR1 is MNHEY and CDR2 is SMNVEV in the germline V gene (reference sequence). The V end was cut by 3 bases, the J end by 4 bases, with 12 bases between. The CDR3 contains 14 residues. As DNA, the CDR3 is TGTGCCAGCAGTTTTGTTAGCGGGGGCACTGAAGCTTTCTTT. It yields the protein CASSFVSGGTEAFF.

The rearrangement uses TRBV5-4 and TRBJ2-5; D might be TRBD1 (6 bases). The V end lost 5 bases, the J end lost 1 base, and 9 bases lay between the germline ends. From germline, CDR1 is SGHNT and CDR2 YYREEE (reference sequence). The CDR3 spans 13 residues. The CDR3 sequence: CASREGGQETQYF. CDR3 in DNA: TGTGCCAGCAGAGAAGGGGGCCAAGAGACCCAGTACTTC.

The chain combines TRBV2 with TRBJ1-5, with D possibly TRBD1 on 5 matching bases. Germline-derived CDR1 and CDR2 are SNHLY and FYNNEI. V was pared by 8 bases and J by 3 bases, with 11 bases between. This CDR3 contains 13 residues. The CDR3 sequence: CASEPGNNQPQHF. The CDR3 bases are TGTGCCAGCGAGCCAGGGAACAATCAGCCCCAGCATTTT.

In its sample, this clone was seen once. V is TRBV6-1 and J is TRBJ2-2, with D tentatively TRBD2 (6 bases). There are 12 residues in the CDR3. V lost 9 bases, J lost 5 bases, and 10 bases lay in between. The germline gives CDR1 MNHNS, CDR2 SASEGT. Here the CDR3 reads CASNSGTGELFF. CDR3 in DNA: TGTGCCAGTAATAGCGGTACCGGGGAGCTGTTTTTT.

V gene TRBV4-1 combines with J gene TRBJ1-1; D ambiguous. CDR1 MGHRA and CDR2 YSYEKL come from the germline V gene. The CDR3 totals 14 residues. Trimming removed 1 base at V and 4 bases at J, with 10 bases between. The CDR3 loop is CASSQVGPRTEAFF. The CDR3, as DNA: TGCGCCAGCAGCCAAGTAGGCCCGCGCACTGAAGCTTTCTTT.

V usage is TRBV28 and J usage is TRBJ1-3; D is perhaps TRBD1 (5 bases). V was pared by 3 bases and J by 0 bases, with 12 bases between. Per the germline V gene, CDR1 is MDHEN and CDR2 is SYDVKM. The CDR3 extends over 16 amino acids. CDR3 loop: CASSFSRQLSGNTIYF. CDR3 nucleotides: TGTGCCAGCAGTTTTTCTCGACAGCTCTCTGGAAACACCATATATTTT.

V gene TRBV2 combines with J gene TRBJ2-5, with 9 positions matching TRBD2. The CDR3 totals 14 residues. Germline V lookup: CDR1 SNHLY, CDR2 FYNNEI. With V trimmed by 4 bases and J by 2 bases, 2 bases remained unmatched. CDR3 region: CASSGTSEQETQYF. Written as DNA, the CDR3 is TGTGCCAGCAGTGGGACTAGCGAGCAAGAGACCCAGTACTTC.

V usage is TRBV7-3 and J usage is TRBJ2-1; D ambiguous. V gave up 5 bases and J gave up 3 bases, with 11 bases separating them. Germline V gene data show CDR1 as SGHTA and CDR2 as FQGTGA. This CDR3 has 14 residues. DNA for the CDR3: TGTGCCAGCAGCCCTTCTCGTATCTACAATGAGCAGTTCTTC. This gives the protein CASSPSRIYNEQFF. The full variable domain, with the rest looked up from reference TRBV7-3 and TRBJ2-1, is GAGVSQTPSNKVTEKGKYVELRCDPISGHTALYWYRQSLGQGPEFLIYFQGTGAADDSGLPNDRFFAVRPEGSVSTLKIQRTERGDSAVYLCASSPSRIYNEQFFGPGTRLTVL.

The V gene is TRBV7-8, the J gene TRBJ2-5, with 11 nucleotides matching TRBD2. Germline V CDR1 and CDR2: SGHVS, FQNEAQ. The CDR3 has 18 residues. Trimming cost V 4 bases and J 2 bases; bases outside gene matches: 12. The CDR3 DNA sequence: TGTGCCAGCAGCTCTCGATTAGCGGGAGGGCCAGGTCAAGAGACCCAGTACTTC. Translated, it gives CASSSRLAGGPGQETQYF.

V is TRBV19 and J is TRBJ1-3, with 8 bases lining up with TRBD1. The V gene end was trimmed by 5 bases and the J gene end by 4 bases; junction bases not matched to a gene: 13. The CDR3 is 17 residues long. Germline lookup yields CDR1 LNHDA and CDR2 SQIVND (reference sequence). DNA of the CDR3: TGTGCCAGTAGTTTAAGGGACAGGTACGTCGGAGGAAACACCATATATTTT. It yields the protein CASSLRDRYVGGNTIYF.

The rearrangement joins TRBV15 to TRBJ1-3; D call uncertain. Trimming took 2 bases from V and 0 from J, leaving 11 bases between them. The germline gives CDR1 LNHNV, CDR2 YYDKDF (reference sequence). The length of the CDR3 is 16 residues. In nucleotides, the CDR3 is TGTGCCACCAGCAGACCAAACTTTAGCTCTGGAAACACCATATATTTT. This sequence encodes CATSRPNFSSGNTIYF.

J is TRBJ1-2 and V is TRBV6-1; 8 bases match TRBD1. Germline values: CDR1 MNHNS, CDR2 SASEGT. The CDR3 has 15 amino acids. After removal of 3 bases from V and 4 bases from J, the junction contained 7 bases not matched to a gene. CDR3 loop: CASSDWTGYGYGYTF. CDR3 bases: TGTGCCAGCAGTGATTGGACAGGGTATGGCTATGGCTACACCTTC.

V usage is TRBV28 and J usage is TRBJ2-7; 7 bases align to TRBD1. The CDR3 totals 13 residues. CDR1 is MDHEN and CDR2 is SYDVKM in the germline V gene. V shed 7 bases and J 3 bases; nucleotides not matched to a gene: 6. CDR3 DNA sequence: TGTGCCAGCACCATTAGGGACAGCTACGAGCAGTACTTC. Its translation: CASTIRDSYEQYF.

The chain links TRBV6-5 to TRBJ2-3, with a possible D match to TRBD1 (5 bases). Trimming took off 2 bases at V and 0 bases at J, with 12 bases between the two ends. This CDR3 contains 16 residues. Germline V lookup: CDR1 MNHEY, CDR2 SVGAGI. CDR3 sequence: CASSYTRQTSTDTQYF. The CDR3 DNA reads as TGTGCCAGCAGTTACACCCGACAGACCAGCACAGATACGCAGTATTTT.

The sample holds one count of this clone. This chain links TRBV6-5 with TRBJ2-1; 7 bases fit TRBD2. The CDR3 is made up of 15 amino acids. Germline-derived CDR1 and CDR2 are MNHEY and SVGAGI. Losses at the gene ends were 4 bases for V and 7 bases for J; bases not matched to a gene: 10. The CDR3 reads CASSSKRETGNEQFF. The CDR3 bases are TGTGCCAGCAGTTCGAAGCGGGAAACTGGTAATGAGCAGTTCTTC.

This chain connects TRBV14 to TRBJ2-1; 15 nucleotides line up with TRBD2. With 4 bases clipped from V and 6 bases from J, the junction kept 7 bases outside the gene matches. CDR1 SGHDN and CDR2 FVKESK come from the germline V gene. The CDR3 runs 17 residues. This CDR3 reads CASSPVSGLAGGNEQFF. The CDR3 bases are TGTGCCAGCAGCCCAGTGTCGGGACTAGCGGGAGGCAATGAGCAGTTCTTC. The whole variable domain, remainder taken from reference TRBV14 and TRBJ2-1, is EAGVTQFPSHSVIEKGQTVTLRCDPISGHDNLYWYRRVMGKEIKFLLHFVKESKQDESGMPNNRFLAERTGGTYSTLKVQPAELEDSGVYFCASSPVSGLAGGNEQFFGPGTRLTVL.

This clone appeared a single time. The chain employs TRBV14 and TRBJ2-5; 8 bases are shared with TRBD1. This CDR3 comprises 13 residues. Germline CDR1 reads SGHDN; CDR2 reads FVKESK. Unmatched junction bases numbered 7, after V lost 11 bases and J lost 2 bases. The CDR3 DNA follows: TGTGCCGTGGGGGACAGGTTACAAGAGACCCAGTACTTC. Its protein product is CAVGDRLQETQYF.

Concerning this clone itself: Distinct nucleotide sequences in the sample also encode this CDR3. The V and J genes are TRBV9 and TRBJ1-2; D is unresolved. The ends were cut back, 3 bases at V and 10 bases at J, with 7 bases in the middle. The CDR3 is made up of 10 amino acids. Germline V gene data show CDR1 as SGDLS and CDR2 as YYNGEE. CDR3 amino acids: CASSGGYYTF. The CDR3 DNA is TGTGCCAGCAGCGGGGGATACTACACCTTC.

The chain employs TRBV2 and TRBJ2-2; TRBD1 matches at 11 bases. Germline-derived CDR1 and CDR2 are SNHLY and FYNNEI. The V gene end was trimmed by 5 bases and the J gene end by 7 bases; junction bases not matched to a gene: 6. CDR3 length: 15 amino acids. CDR3 nucleotide sequence: TGTGCCAGCAGTCCGGGACAGGGGGTCTTCGGGGAGCTGTTTTTT. Translated: CASSPGQGVFGELFF.